This is a list of T cell receptor beta chains from one sample in a study of blood T cell repertoires in COVID-19. Libraries were prepared by immunoSEQ multiplex PCR; TCRdb keeps only in-frame clonotypes and omits some of them. The table includes roughly 250,000 clones, about 91% detected once. Material: PBMCs or T cells enriched from blood (not recorded which). These receptors all stem from a middle-aged woman with acute COVID-19. Both conserved end residues are part of each CDR3. D genes are given only for firm matches. A clone size is listed for some rows: how often the clone was seen (once, few, many), or a class if it is expanded.

.	TRBD2	TRBV9	TRBJ2-3	CASSPGGSGDTQYF	TGTGCCAGCAGCCCCGGGGGGAGCGGGGATACGCAGTATTTT
.	TRBD1	TRBV27	TRBJ1-5	CASSRDRGTLASNQPQHF	TGTGCCAGCAGTCGCGACAGGGGAACGCTAGCCAGCAATCAGCCCCAGCATTTT
.	TRBD2	TRBV6-2/TRBV6-3	TRBJ2-1	CASSSPGGNEQFF	TGTGCCAGCAGTTCCCCGGGGGGTAATGAGCAGTTCTTC
.	.	TRBV4-2	TRBJ2-7	CASSQDGSGEGYEQYF	TGTGCCAGCAGCCAAGATGGCAGTGGAGAGGGCTACGAGCAGTACTTC
.	TRBD2	TRBV27	TRBJ2-1	CASDSTGTSGDNEQFF	TGTGCCAGCGACTCAACCGGGACTAGCGGGGACAATGAGCAGTTCTTC
.	.	TRBV2	TRBJ2-3	CASKSGARTDTQYF	TGTGCCAGCAAATCGGGAGCCCGCACAGATACGCAGTATTTT
.	TRBD1	TRBV2	TRBJ1-5	CASRGTGGGQPQHF	TGTGCCAGCAGAGGGACAGGGGGTGGTCAGCCCCAGCATTTT
.	TRBD1	TRBV4-3	TRBJ1-2	CASSQSRQGVGYGYTF	TGCGCCAGCAGCCAATCCCGACAGGGCGTGGGCTATGGCTACACCTTC
.	.	TRBV11-2	TRBJ2-3	CASSLGLVDTQYF	TGTGCCAGCAGCTTAGGGTTAGTGGATACGCAGTATTTT
.	TRBD1	TRBV7-9	TRBJ1-4	CASSTGDRTNEKLFF	TGTGCCAGCAGCACCGGGGACAGAACTAATGAAAAACTGTTTTTT
.	.	TRBV3-1/TRBV3-2	TRBJ1-1	CASSQDLASHTEAFF	TGTGCCAGCAGCCAAGACCTGGCCAGTCACACTGAAGCTTTCTTT
.	TRBD1	TRBV5-1	TRBJ1-4	CASSLGQGADEKLFF	TGCGCCAGCAGCTTGGGACAGGGGGCTGATGAAAAACTGTTTTTT
.	TRBD1	TRBV18	TRBJ2-5	CASSQPGQILQETQYF	TGTGCCAGCTCACAACCGGGACAGATCCTTCAAGAGACCCAGTACTTC
.	TRBD2	TRBV19	TRBJ2-1	CASRKGLAGGPGNEQFF	TGTGCCAGTAGGAAGGGACTAGCGGGAGGGCCTGGAAATGAGCAGTTCTTC
.	.	TRBV20-1	TRBJ1-2	CSASRQGIDGYTF	TGCAGTGCAAGTAGGCAGGGTATTGATGGCTACACCTTC
.	.	TRBV3-1/TRBV3-2	TRBJ1-4	CASSQDLLGSNEKLFF	TGTGCCAGCAGCCAAGATCTACTAGGTAGTAATGAAAAACTGTTTTTT
.	.	TRBV19	TRBJ2-4	CASSTSRPRDIQYF	TGTGCCAGTAGTACGTCGCGGCCGAGGGACATTCAGTACTTC
.	.	TRBV3-1/TRBV3-2	TRBJ1-1	CASSLRTANTEAFF	TGTGCCAGCAGCCTCCGGACAGCGAACACTGAAGCTTTCTTT
.	.	TRBV7-9	TRBJ1-1	CASSFFMNTEAFF	TGTGCCAGCAGCTTTTTCATGAACACTGAAGCTTTCTTT
.	.	TRBV28	TRBJ2-3	CASSRTGSDTQYF	TGTGCCAGCAGCCGAACAGGGTCAGATACGCAGTATTTT
few	.	TRBV10-3	TRBJ2-1	CAISGDTISYNEQFF	TGTGCCATCAGTGGGGACACGATCTCCTACAATGAGCAGTTCTTC
.	.	TRBV5-4	TRBJ2-1	CAPSIGGTEDNEQFF	TGTGCCCCTAGCATAGGGGGGACAGAAGACAATGAGCAGTTCTTC
.	TRBD2	TRBV5-4	TRBJ2-1	CASSLEGLADYNEQFF	TGTGCCAGCAGCTTGGAGGGACTAGCGGACTACAATGAGCAGTTCTTC
.	TRBD2	TRBV9	TRBJ2-1	CASSMGGSSYNEQFF	TGTGCCAGCAGCATGGGAGGGAGCTCCTACAATGAGCAGTTCTTC
.	.	TRBV13	TRBJ1-1	CASRRGREAFF	TGTGCCAGCAGGCGGGGACGAGAAGCTTTCTTT
few	TRBD1	TRBV5-4	TRBJ2-2	CASLKGAPGTNTGELFF	TGTGCCAGCTTGAAGGGGGCGCCAGGGACGAACACCGGGGAGCTGTTTTTT
.	.	TRBV29-1	TRBJ2-2	CSAVLGNTGELFF	TGCAGCGCCGTACTAGGGAACACCGGGGAGCTGTTTTTT
once	TRBD1	TRBV18	TRBJ2-4	CASSKQGEKNIQYF	TGTGCCAGCTCAAAACAGGGGGAAAAAAACATTCAGTACTTC
.	TRBD2	TRBV5-1	TRBJ2-2	CASSSGLAGVVGTGELFF	TGCGCCAGCAGCTCGGGACTAGCGGGAGTAGTAGGGACCGGGGAGCTGTTTTTT
few	TRBD1	TRBV5-5	TRBJ1-2	CASSLPGQGYGYTF	TGTGCCAGCAGCTTGCCGGGACAGGGCTATGGCTACACCTTC
.	.	TRBV19	TRBJ1-1	CASTRGDGREAFF	TGTGCCAGCACCCGGGGGGACGGACGTGAAGCTTTCTTT
.	.	TRBV4-1	TRBJ1-5	CASSQGQLDQPQHF	TGCGCCAGCAGCCAGGGACAACTCGATCAGCCCCAGCATTTT
.	TRBD2	TRBV2	TRBJ2-1	CASRATSGRAPYNEQFF	TGTGCCAGCAGGGCGACTAGCGGGAGGGCCCCCTACAATGAGCAGTTCTTC
.	.	TRBV2	TRBJ1-2	CASRSQGFNGYTF	TGTGCCAGCAGATCACAGGGATTCAATGGCTACACCTTC